Shown below are 4 T cell receptor beta chains from a single sample sequenced in a study of T cell clonality in common variable immunodeficiency. Using immunoSEQ multiplex PCR, the repertoire was profiled, and TCRdb retains in-frame clones only, with some absent. In total the sample includes about 81,000 clones, none of them seen once. The material sequenced was peripheral blood mononuclear cells. The receptors derive from a person between 18 and 75 years old in good health.

This clone occurred many times. The read stops 3 residues short of the end of the CDR3; the missing end is completed from the germline J gene. The J gene is TRBJ2-1, the V gene TRBV7-9; D may be TRBD1 (5 bases). The CDR3 totals 14 residues. CDR1 is SEHNR and CDR2 is FQNEAQ in the germline V gene (reference sequence). V shed 2 bases and J shed 3 bases, with 8 bases lying between them. CDR3 DNA, as far as it was read: TGTGCCAGCAGCTTACTCGACAGCTACAATGAG. It is translated as CASSLLDSYNE. The full-length CDR3 reads as CASSLLDSYNEQFF. Based on the CDR3 plus reference TRBV7-9 and TRBJ2-1, the full variable domain is DTGVSQNPRHKITKRGQNVTFRCDPISEHNRLYWYRQTLGQGPEFLTYFQNEAQLEKSRLLSDRFSAERPKGSFSTLEIQRTEQGDSAMYLCASSLLDSYNEQFFGPGTRLTVL.

The sample holds many counts of this clone. Read sequence stops 3 residues before the CDR3 end, and the germline J gene provides the missing end. V gene TRBV7-3 combines with J gene TRBJ2-7, with D perhaps matching TRBD2 (6 bases). The germline gives CDR1 SGHTA, CDR2 FQGTGA. The CDR3 is made up of 13 amino acids. The germline V and J ends were trimmed by 5 bases and 6 bases, with 14 bases remaining between them. Incomplete CDR3 DNA: TGTGCCAGCAGCGAACGACTAGGTGGCGAG. Its translation is CASSERLGGE. The CDR3, in full, reads CASSERLGGEQYF.

This clone appeared many times. The CDR3 is cut off 3 residues early in the read; its end comes from the germline J gene. The chain has TRBV20-1 and TRBJ2-3; D unresolved. Trimming took 5 bases from V and 0 from J, leaving 21 bases between them. The germline V gene has CDR1 DFQATT and CDR2 SNEGSKA (reference sequence). The CDR3 contains 17 residues. CDR3 protein: CSAYRESRASSTDTQYF. Incomplete CDR3 DNA: TGCAGTGCTTATCGAGAGAGTAGGGCCTCTAGCACAGATACG.

This clone has ten or more counts. The CDR3 extends 3 residues past the end of the read, so its final part is completed from the germline J gene. This rearrangement joins TRBV19 to TRBJ1-1, with TRBD1 identical over 7 bases. CDR1 is LNHDA and CDR2 is SQIVND in the germline V gene (reference sequence). The CDR3 has 17 amino acids. V was clipped by 5 bases and J by 2 bases; unmatched bases: 14. The CDR3 is CASSPHPAQGGNTEAFF. The CDR3 bases that were read are TGTGCCAGTAGTCCCCACCCGGCGCAGGGGGGTAACACTGAA.